The 11 T cell receptor beta chains given below trace back to one sample, sequenced in a study of beta chain features in type 1 diabetes. The study reverse transcribed the entire isolated RNA, so it sequenced expressed TCRB transcripts. The repertoire was sequenced with immunoSEQ multiplex PCR; TCRdb's copy has only in-frame clones and lacks some. The table has 390,000 or so clones, about 14% seen once; the top ten hold about 0.034%. The sample taken for sequencing was naive CD4+ T cells from blood. The receptors were sampled from a man aged 30-40 years in good health.

V is TRBV12-5 and J is TRBJ2-5; 8 bases are a match to TRBD1. The J segment lost 5 bases and the V segment lost 0 bases, leaving 8 bases of the junction unmatched. From germline, CDR1 is LGHNT and CDR2 FRNRAP. The CDR3 totals 16 residues. The CDR3 is CASGLVLDREYETQYF. Written as DNA, the CDR3 is TGTGCTAGTGGTTTGGTTTTGGACAGGGAGTATGAGACCCAGTACTTC.

This clone appeared a few times. The V gene is TRBV14, the J gene TRBJ2-7; tentative D call: TRBD1 (5 bases). The CDR3 loop spans 19 amino acids. Trimming stripped 7 bases from V and 0 bases from J, with 28 bases between. Germline CDR1 reads SGHDN; CDR2 reads FVKESK. Here the CDR3 DNA reads TGTGCCAGCATGGTACGAAAACGTGACAGTCACCTACCCTCCTACGAGCAGTACGTC. Translating it yields CASMVRKRDSHLPSYEQYV.

V gene TRBV5-4 combines with J gene TRBJ1-2, with 7 nucleotides matching TRBD1. Germline V gives CDR1 SGHNT, CDR2 YYREEE (reference sequence). The length of the CDR3 is 14 residues. After removal of 4 bases from V and 3 bases from J, the junction contained 6 bases not matched to a gene. The CDR3 region is CASSHIGQDYGYTF. The CDR3 DNA reads TGTGCCAGCAGCCACATCGGACAGGACTATGGCTACACCTTC.

V and J are TRBV2 and TRBJ1-2, with D tentatively TRBD1 (5 bases). The CDR3 is made up of 12 amino acids. Germline V lookup: CDR1 SNHLY, CDR2 FYNNEI. The V and J ends lost 4 bases and 8 bases respectively, with 11 bases between them. The CDR3 region has the DNA TGTGCCAGCAGTGTTTACAGGCCGGGCTACACCTTC. This translates into CASSVYRPGYTF.

The chain recombines TRBV29-1 with TRBJ2-5; 9 positions agree with TRBD1. Losses at the gene ends were 6 bases for V and 1 base for J; bases not matched to a gene: 3. The CDR3 extends over 13 amino acids. Germline V gene lookup returns CDR1 SQVTM and CDR2 ANQGSEA. CDR3: CSVDRGLQETQYF. For the CDR3, the DNA is TGCAGCGTGGACAGGGGTCTCCAAGAGACCCAGTACTTC. The whole variable domain, filled in from reference TRBV29-1 and TRBJ2-5, reads SAVISQKPSRDICQRGTSLTIQCQVDSQVTMMFWYRQQPGQSLTLIATANQGSEATYESGFVIDKFPISRPNLTFSTLTVSNMSPEDSSIYLCSVDRGLQETQYFGPGTRLLVL.

The CDR3 region is CASSVGDRGWINEQFF. CDR3 coding DNA: TGTGCCAGCAGCGTAGGTGACAGGGGGTGGATAAATGAGCAGTTCTTC. J is TRBJ2-1 and V is TRBV9; 9 bases fit TRBD1. The length of the CDR3 is 16 residues. The V gene end was trimmed by 0 bases and the J gene end by 7 bases; junction bases not matched to a gene: 8. Germline-derived CDR1 and CDR2 are SGDLS and YYNGEE.

The chain is built from TRBV30 and TRBJ2-7, with unresolved D. The V end was cut by 2 bases, the J end by 6 bases, with 17 bases between. CDR1 and CDR2 from the germline V gene are GTSNPN and SVGIG (reference sequence). CDR3 length equals 14 residues. The CDR3 is CAWSPGGLSIEQYV. Here the CDR3 DNA reads TGTGCCTGGAGTCCGGGTGGGCTGTCCATCGAGCAGTACGTC.

Points on this clone: Different DNA sequences within this sample yield the same CDR3. The chain couples TRBV30 to TRBJ2-2; D not resolved. V was pared by 2 bases and J by 5 bases, with 3 bases between. Germline CDR1 and CDR2: GTSNPN and SVGIG (reference sequence). This CDR3 comprises 11 residues. The chain's CDR3 is CAWSQTGELFF. CDR3 nucleotides: TGTGCCTGGAGTCAAACCGGGGAGCTGTTTTTT.

The rearrangement links TRBV5-1 to TRBJ1-5; possible D gene TRBD1, 6 bases. Trimming stripped 2 bases from V and 6 bases from J, with 12 bases between. Germline loops: CDR1 SGHRS, CDR2 YFSETQ. The CDR3 spans 14 residues. The CDR3 coding sequence is TGCGCCAGCAGCTTACAGGGAGCGGGTCAGCCCCAGCATTTT. Amino acids: CASSLQGAGQPQHF. The full variable domain, rest sourced from reference TRBV5-1 and TRBJ1-5, is KAGVTQTPRYLIKTRGQQVTLSCSPISGHRSVSWYQQTPGQGLQFLFEYFSETQRNKGNFPGRFSGRQFSNSRSEMNVSTLELGDSALYLCASSLQGAGQPQHFGDGTRLSIL.

This clone has only a few counts. V and J are TRBV7-9 and TRBJ2-5, with 8 nucleotides matching TRBD2. This CDR3 spans 15 amino acids. The trim removed 1 base at V and 4 bases at J, leaving 5 bases unmatched. Germline V lookup: CDR1 SEHNR, CDR2 FQNEAQ (reference sequence). The CDR3 loop is CASSLELLAAETQYF. In DNA, the CDR3 is TGTGCCAGCAGCTTAGAGCTACTAGCGGCAGAGACCCAGTACTTC.

This chain joins TRBV14 and TRBJ1-6; perhaps TRBD1 as D (6 bases). The CDR3 loop spans 15 amino acids. CDR1 and CDR2 (germline): SGHDN, FVKESK. The V end lost 6 bases, the J end lost 10 bases, and 19 bases lay between the germline ends. In nucleotides, the CDR3 is TGTGCCAGCAGTCAACAGGGAGTGGGCAGCTCACCCCTCCACTTT. Translating it yields CASSQQGVGSSPLHF.